This T cell receptor (beta chain) was captured by sequencing in a study of CD8 T cells in Susac syndrome. In blood CD8+ and CD4+ T cells, TCR beta underwent sequencing. CD8+ and CD4+ T cells were negatively isolated; TEMRA cells were FACS-enriched. The CDR3 sequence is 15 residues long. In germline, CDR1 is MNHEY, CDR2 SMNVEV (reference sequence). The V end was cut by 6 bases, the J end by 2 bases, with 17 bases between. RNA in amounts of roughly 0.5 to 1 ug was reverse transcribed with random hexamers. One entry per CDR3 protein, called by TCRdb with MiXCR from the immunoSEQ multiplex PCR reads. The data contain 100,000 to 150,000 distinct CDR3 sequences, approximately 94% of them singletons.

Input material: CD4+ T cells from PBMCs. This chain connects TRBV27 to TRBJ2-7; the D gene could be TRBD1 or TRBD2 (5 bases each). This clonotype was sampled from a human donor with multiple sclerosis. CDR3: CASSLRDRATYEQYF. In DNA form, the CDR3 reads TGTGCCAGCAGCCTCAGGGACCGGGCCACCTACGAGCAGTACTTC.